What follows are 10 T cell receptor beta chains derived from one specimen sequenced in a study of blood T cells in healthy people across ages. Combining a sample-barcoded 5' primer with a J-beta primer mix, a second PCR ran for about 6 to 12 cycles. TCRdb reanalysed the 5' RACE reads using MiXCR and keeps one entry per CDR3 protein. The sample has over 1,300,000 distinct CDR3 sequences; approximately 63% are singletons. The sequencing input was blood. The receptors come from a young man in good health.

This chain joins TRBV20-1 and TRBJ2-2; a weak D match, TRBD2 (6 bases). The ends were cut back, 1 base at V and 0 bases at J, with 6 bases in the middle. Looked up from germline, CDR1 is DFQATT and CDR2 is SNEGSKA (reference sequence). The CDR3 extends over 14 amino acids. The chain's CDR3 is CSARGGANTGELFF. For the CDR3, the DNA is TGCAGTGCTAGAGGGGGGGCGAACACCGGGGAGCTGTTTTTT.

The chain carries TRBV12-3 or TRBV12-4 and TRBJ2-7, with TRBD1 matching 8 bases. J was trimmed by 0 bases and V by 4 bases; bases with no gene match: 5. The CDR3 has 15 residues. The CDR3 loop reads CASSSGQGFSYEQYF. The CDR3 nucleotides read TGTGCCAGCAGTTCAGGACAGGGCTTCTCCTACGAGCAGTACTTC.

The chain joins TRBV14 to TRBJ1-1; 9 bases line up with TRBD1. Germline CDR1 and CDR2: SGHDN and FVKESK. The CDR3 length is 15 residues. The V segment lost 2 bases and the J segment 6 bases; nucleotides outside the gene matches: 7. CDR3 sequence: CASSQWDRVFSEAFF. The DNA for the CDR3 is TGTGCCAGCAGCCAATGGGACAGGGTCTTTTCTGAAGCTTTCTTT.

The rearrangement joins TRBV15 to TRBJ2-3; D remains unclear. Germline CDR1 is LNHNV and CDR2 is YYDKDF (reference sequence). The V end was cut by 0 bases, the J end by 8 bases, with 12 bases between. The CDR3 runs to 14 residues. The DNA of the CDR3 is TGTGCCACCAGCAGAGATGTAGATGGGCTTACGCAGTATTTT. It is translated as CATSRDVDGLTQYF. Filled out from reference TRBV15 and TRBJ2-3, the complete variable domain reads DAMVIQNPRYQVTQFGKPVTLSCSQTLNHNVMYWYQQKSSQAPKLLFHYYDKDFNNEADTPDNFQSRRPNTSFCFLDIRSPGLGDTAMYLCATSRDVDGLTQYFGPGTRLTVL.

This clonotype came up once. This rearrangement joins TRBV28 to TRBJ2-1; a possible D gene is TRBD2 (5 bases). This CDR3 contains 14 residues. Germline CDR1 is MDHEN and CDR2 is SYDVKM. V was pared by 2 bases and J by 12 bases, with 17 bases between. CDR3 sequence: CASSLQRLSEGQFF. The CDR3 bases are TGTGCCAGCAGTTTACAACGACTATCCGAGGGGCAGTTCTTC.

V usage is TRBV25-1 and J usage is TRBJ2-1, with unresolved D. Deletions cut 3 bases from V and 5 bases from J, with 11 bases between. This CDR3 comprises 14 residues. Germline V gene lookup returns CDR1 MGHDK and CDR2 SYGVNS. CDR3 in DNA: TGTGCCAGCAGTGATTCGGGCCTGGACAATGAGCAGTTCTTC. It specifies CASSDSGLDNEQFF.

This clonotype was observed at least ten times. The chain carries TRBV10-3 and TRBJ1-2; 8 positions agree with TRBD1. Germline CDR1 reads ENHRY; CDR2 reads SYGVKD. The CDR3 covers 13 residues. V lost 3 bases, J lost 8 bases, and 5 bases stayed unmatched. CDR3 protein: CAISDGTGGGYTF. The DNA of the CDR3 is TGTGCCATCAGTGATGGAACAGGGGGAGGCTACACCTTC.

The CDR3 here is CSVSHSASIVQFF. The CDR3 DNA reads as TGCAGCGTTAGTCACTCAGCCTCAATTGTGCAGTTCTTC. The rearrangement links TRBV29-1 to TRBJ2-1; D call uncertain. This CDR3 contains 13 residues. CDR1 is SQVTM and CDR2 is ANQGSEA in the germline V gene. The V and J ends lost 5 bases and 12 bases respectively, with 20 bases between them.

This clonotype was observed a few times. V gene TRBV29-1 combines with J gene TRBJ2-5; 7 nucleotides align to TRBD1. Unmatched junction bases numbered 7, after V lost 0 bases and J lost 3 bases. Germline lookup yields CDR1 SQVTM and CDR2 ANQGSEA. The CDR3 is 15 residues long. This CDR3 reads CSVEDIGTEEETQYF. The CDR3 coding sequence is TGCAGCGTTGAAGACATAGGGACAGAAGAAGAGACCCAGTACTTC. The variable domain in full, completed from reference TRBV29-1 and TRBJ2-5, reads SAVISQKPSRDICQRGTSLTIQCQVDSQVTMMFWYRQQPGQSLTLIATANQGSEATYESGFVIDKFPISRPNLTFSTLTVSNMSPEDSSIYLCSVEDIGTEEETQYFGPGTRLLVL.

This chain joins TRBV7-9 and TRBJ2-1; D ambiguous. CDR3 length: 16 residues. Germline V gene data show CDR1 as SEHNR and CDR2 as FQNEAQ (reference sequence). Trimming removed 4 bases at V and 0 bases at J, with 13 bases between. CDR3 DNA sequence: TGTGCCAGCAGCTGGGTTCTCTCGCCCTCCTACAATGAGCAGTTCTTC. Amino acid sequence: CASSWVLSPSYNEQFF.